This T cell receptor (beta chain) comes out of a study of PD-1 blockade in classical Hodgkin lymphoma. The study's findings and limits: TCR diversity at baseline was reported to be reduced in newly diagnosed patients relative to healthy donors.

Clones were sequenced by immunoSEQ multiplex PCR, and TCRdb holds only the in-frame ones, with some missing. The sample records some 17,000 clones, about four fifths being singletons. Of note for this clone: Its antigen is currently unknown.

The ends were cut back, 3 bases at V and 6 bases at J, with 15 bases in the middle. CDR3 size: 15 residues. The germline V gene encodes CDR1 LNHDA and CDR2 SQIVND (reference sequence). All patients relapsed after autologous stem cell transplantation, and brentuximab vedotin exposure varied. This chain links TRBV19 with TRBJ1-5; possibly TRBD1 for D (6 bases). The sequence was collected from a human donor with classical Hodgkin lymphoma. Sequenced material: peripheral blood mononuclear cells (PBMCs), taken before the second cycle of nivolumab. The CDR3 coding sequence is TGTGCCAGTAGTATCCCCGGGGGGGGCAGTCAGCCCCAGCATTTT. Protein product: CASSIPGGGSQPQHF.